This T cell receptor (beta chain) was documented in a study of T cells in Graves' hyperthyroidism and ophthalmopathy. There are 15 residues in the CDR3. From germline, CDR1 is SGHVS and CDR2 FQNEAQ. To note about this clonotype: An end of the junction differs from the germline gene, which may be a read error.

Together with thyroid ultrasound, orbital computed tomography, serum thyroxine and TRAb, clinical symptoms were used for diagnoses. Cells are PBMCs isolated from roughly 9.2 ml of fresh blood. The CDR3 regions of TCR beta were amplified from RNA transcripts. When the TCR CDR3 underwent first-round RT-PCR, the HTBI primer set was used. TCRdb re-analysed the multiplex PCR reads in MiXCR, keeping a single row per CDR3 protein. The repertoire holds over 700,000 distinct CDR3 sequences, roughly 37% seen once, with approximately 8.7% in the top ten. This rearrangement joins TRBV7-8 to TRBJ2-5; possible D gene TRBD1, 5 bases. The source is a man between 18 and 35 years old with Graves' hyperthyroidism. Material for sequencing was blood. The CDR3 nucleotides are TGTGCCAACAGCTTGTGGGGTGACAGACAAGAGACCCAGTACTTC. It is translated as CANSLWGDRQETQYF.